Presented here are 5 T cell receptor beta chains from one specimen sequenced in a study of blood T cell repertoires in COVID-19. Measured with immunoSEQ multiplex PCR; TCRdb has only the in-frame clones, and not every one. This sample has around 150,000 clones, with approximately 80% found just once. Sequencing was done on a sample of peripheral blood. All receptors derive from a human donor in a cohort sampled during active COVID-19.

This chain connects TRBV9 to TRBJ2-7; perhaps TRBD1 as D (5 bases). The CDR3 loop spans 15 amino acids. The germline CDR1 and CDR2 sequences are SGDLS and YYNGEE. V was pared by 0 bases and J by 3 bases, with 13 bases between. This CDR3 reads CASSVDGRAGYEQYF. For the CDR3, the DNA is TGTGCCAGCAGCGTAGACGGCAGGGCCGGCTACGAGCAGTACTTC.

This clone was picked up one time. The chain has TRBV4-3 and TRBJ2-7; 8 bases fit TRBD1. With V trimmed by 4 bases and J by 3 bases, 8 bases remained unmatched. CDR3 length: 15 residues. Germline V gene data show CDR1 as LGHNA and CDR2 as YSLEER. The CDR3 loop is CASSPGQGKVYEQYF. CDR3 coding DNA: TGCGCCAGCAGCCCAGGACAGGGAAAAGTCTACGAGCAGTACTTC.

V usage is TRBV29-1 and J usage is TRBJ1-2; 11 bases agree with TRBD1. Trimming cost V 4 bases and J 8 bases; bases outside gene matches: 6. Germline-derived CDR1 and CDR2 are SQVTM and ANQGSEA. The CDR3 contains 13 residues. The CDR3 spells CSVGGTGGGGYTF. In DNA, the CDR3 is TGCAGCGTTGGGGGGACAGGGGGAGGCGGCTACACCTTC.

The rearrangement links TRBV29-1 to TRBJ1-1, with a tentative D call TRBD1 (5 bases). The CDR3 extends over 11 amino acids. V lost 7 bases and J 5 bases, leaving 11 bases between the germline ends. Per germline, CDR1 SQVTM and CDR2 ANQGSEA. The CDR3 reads CSAGHSTEAFF. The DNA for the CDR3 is TGCAGCGCTGGACACTCGACTGAAGCTTTCTTT.

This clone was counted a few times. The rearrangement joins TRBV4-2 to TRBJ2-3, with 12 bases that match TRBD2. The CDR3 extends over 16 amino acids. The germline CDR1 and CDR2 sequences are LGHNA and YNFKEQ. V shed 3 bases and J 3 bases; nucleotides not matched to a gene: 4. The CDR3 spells CASSHLAGGSTDTQYF. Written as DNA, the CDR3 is TGTGCCAGCAGCCACCTAGCGGGGGGGTCGACAGATACGCAGTATTTT.